This T cell receptor (beta chain) was observed in a study of vaccination effects on CD4 cells after COVID-19. The data were produced by immunoSEQ multiplex PCR, yet TCRdb's version contains in-frame clones alone and is incomplete. The sample lists around 35,000 clones; 60% to 80% were seen once. The study's findings and limits: Whether induced by infection or by vaccine, clones showed marked clonal contraction late after vaccination.

With 2 bases removed from V and 3 bases from J, the gap between germline ends came to 10 bases. Germline CDR1 is MNHEY and CDR2 is SVGAGI. The CDR3 runs 14 residues. Pools of viral peptides were used by the ViraFEST assay to expand antigen-specific CD4+ T cells ahead of sequencing. Researchers isolated CD4+ T cells once around 11 days of culture had elapsed. Having tested negative for nucleocapsid antibodies, the vaccine recipients showed no prior SARS-CoV-2 infection. Days 3 and 7 were when half the medium was replaced with IL-2 medium. This clone occurred a few times. Its antigen is unidentified. Sequences were derived from CD4+ T cells from PBMCs cultured with HCoV-OC43 spike peptides, sampled before COVID-19 vaccination. Documented subset: HCoV-OC43 spike overlapping peptide pool stimulation. This receptor was obtained from a human donor who received a COVID-19 vaccine. The chain joins TRBV6-5 to TRBJ1-2, with D possibly TRBD1 on 5 matching bases. Written as DNA, the CDR3 is TGTGCCAGCAGTTACGGGGAAGGGGACTATGGCTACACCTTC. Its translation: CASSYGEGDYGYTF.